The 24 T cell receptor beta chains below come from one sample, sequenced in a study of blood T cell repertoires in COVID-19. Profiling relied on immunoSEQ multiplex PCR, and the TCRdb table lists in-frame clones only, not all of them. This table has about 210,000 clones, 89% appearing once. The sequencing sample was made of PBMCs or T cells enriched from blood (not recorded which). All receptors come from a woman younger than 30 who had recovered from COVID-19.

The chain is built from TRBV5-5 and TRBJ1-2; no reliable D call. Germline values: CDR1 SGHKS, CDR2 YYEKEE (reference sequence). This CDR3 has 13 amino acids. Deletions cut 4 bases from V and 6 bases from J, with 13 bases between. CDR3 region: CASSPLVPDGYTF. For the CDR3, the DNA is TGTGCCAGCAGCCCGTTAGTGCCGGATGGCTACACCTTC.

The chain combines TRBV5-5 with TRBJ2-4, with D possibly TRBD1 on 5 matching bases. CDR1 is SGHKS and CDR2 is YYEKEE in the germline V gene (reference sequence). The CDR3 contains 17 residues. The V end was cut by 0 bases, the J end by 0 bases, with 13 bases between. CDR3 protein: CASSLGQPTLAKNIQYF. The CDR3 DNA sequence: TGTGCCAGCAGCTTGGGACAGCCCACTCTAGCCAAAAACATTCAGTACTTC.

The V call is TRBV4-1, the J call TRBJ1-2, with 8 bases that match TRBD1. The CDR3 spans 16 residues. With 2 bases clipped from V and 3 bases from J, the junction kept 8 bases outside the gene matches. CDR1 and CDR2 from the germline V gene are MGHRA and YSYEKL. The chain's CDR3 is CASSQNQGARDYGYTF. DNA for the CDR3: TGCGCCAGCAGCCAAAACCAGGGGGCTAGGGACTATGGCTACACCTTC.

The rearrangement joins TRBV30 to TRBJ2-1, with TRBD1 matching 9 bases. The J segment lost 8 bases and the V segment lost 5 bases, leaving 7 bases of the junction unmatched. This CDR3 has 13 residues. Germline CDR1 is GTSNPN and CDR2 is SVGIG (reference sequence). CDR3 bases: TGTGCCTGGGACAGACAGGGGGGCGATGAGCAGTTCTTC. Its protein is CAWDRQGGDEQFF.

The J gene is TRBJ1-1, the V gene TRBV3-1 (or the pseudogene TRBV3-2); D is perhaps TRBD1 (5 bases). CDR3 length: 13 residues. The germline V and J ends were trimmed by 5 bases and 1 base, with 8 bases remaining between them. In germline, CDR1 is LGHDT, CDR2 YNNKEL (reference sequence). CDR3 DNA: TGTGCCAGCAGCATTACAGGGAACACTGAAGCTTTCTTT. Amino acids: CASSITGNTEAFF.

This clone was counted between two and nine times. The V gene is TRBV6-5, the J gene TRBJ2-6, with 7 bases that match TRBD1. This CDR3 has 15 amino acids. With 6 bases clipped from V and 2 bases from J, the junction kept 4 bases outside the gene matches. Germline CDR1 and CDR2: MNHEY and SVGAGI. CDR3 region: CASRGDRAGANVLTF. CDR3 sequence (DNA): TGTGCCAGCAGGGGAGACAGGGCTGGGGCCAACGTCCTGACTTTC.

The chain has TRBV27 and TRBJ1-2; 7 nucleotides match TRBD1. The CDR3 spans 14 residues. CDR1 is MNHEY, CDR2 SMNVEV, per germline (reference sequence). V gave up 3 bases and J gave up 2 bases; unmatched junction bases: 3. CDR3 nucleotide sequence: TGTGCCAGCAGTTTTTCCAGGGGGAACTATGGCTACACCTTC. As protein: CASSFSRGNYGYTF.

This chain connects TRBV19 to TRBJ1-2; 11 nucleotides align to TRBD1. The junction had 7 bases not matched to a gene; V was cut back by 5 bases and J by 2 bases. CDR3 size: 16 residues. Germline V gene sequence: CDR1 LNHDA, CDR2 SQIVND (reference sequence). CDR3 DNA: TGTGCCAGTAGTGGCCCGTGGACAGGGGGCAACTATGGCTACACCTTC. Its protein product is CASSGPWTGGNYGYTF.

The chain couples TRBV4-1 to TRBJ1-1, with D possibly TRBD1 on 5 matching bases. Germline V CDR1 and CDR2: MGHRA, YSYEKL. Trimming removed 1 base from V and 3 bases from J, with 18 bases in between. The CDR3 sequence is 17 residues long. The CDR3 sequence is CASSQVDTSGRDTEAFF. The CDR3 DNA reads as TGCGCCAGCAGCCAAGTTGACACCTCAGGGAGGGACACTGAAGCTTTCTTT.

The rearrangement uses TRBV7-9 and TRBJ1-1, with TRBD1 matching 7 bases. The germline V gene encodes CDR1 SEHNR and CDR2 FQNEAQ (reference sequence). The CDR3 contains 15 residues. V lost 5 bases to trimming and J lost 1 base; unmatched junction nucleotides: 7. CDR3 region: CASSQDRRTNTEAFF. The CDR3 region has the DNA TGTGCCAGCAGCCAGGACAGGAGGACGAACACTGAAGCTTTCTTT.

The chain employs TRBV5-4 and TRBJ2-3; 13 nucleotides align to TRBD2. With 4 bases clipped from V and 0 bases from J, the junction kept 11 bases outside the gene matches. The CDR3 is 19 residues long. The germline CDR1 and CDR2 sequences are SGHNT and YYREEE (reference sequence). The CDR3 DNA is TGTGCCAGCAGCAGAACTAGCGGGGGGGCCTCAGGTAGCACAGATACGCAGTATTTT. It specifies CASSRTSGGASGSTDTQYF.

The V and J genes are TRBV7-9 and TRBJ1-1; no clear D gene. Germline CDR1 reads SEHNR; CDR2 reads FQNEAQ (reference sequence). The V end was cut by 4 bases, the J end by 0 bases, with 9 bases between. The CDR3 spans 14 residues. The CDR3 spells CASSSDGVNTEAFF. In DNA form, the CDR3 reads TGTGCCAGCAGCTCAGACGGGGTGAACACTGAAGCTTTCTTT.

This chain joins TRBV24-1 and TRBJ1-1; 8 nucleotides agree with TRBD1. V dropped 4 bases and J dropped 4; count of bases not matched to a gene: 4. The CDR3 totals 14 residues. Germline V gene data show CDR1 as KGHDR and CDR2 as SFDVKD. This CDR3 is CATSEDREGTEAFF. For the CDR3, the DNA is TGTGCCACCAGTGAGGACAGGGAGGGCACTGAAGCTTTCTTT.

The V gene is TRBV19, the J gene TRBJ2-3, with 8 bases fitting TRBD1. The germline V gene encodes CDR1 LNHDA and CDR2 SQIVND (reference sequence). V was pared by 7 bases and J by 5 bases, with 8 bases of the junction left unmatched. This CDR3 has 14 residues. Here the CDR3 reads CASTDGTGGDTQYF. In DNA, the CDR3 is TGTGCCAGTACTGATGGGACAGGAGGAGATACGCAGTATTTT. Combining the CDR3 with reference TRBV19 and TRBJ2-3 gives the whole variable domain DGGITQSPKYLFRKEGQNVTLSCEQNLNHDAMYWYRQDPGQGLRLIYYSQIVNDFQKGDIAEGYSVSREKKESFPLTVTSAQKNPTAFYLCASTDGTGGDTQYFGPGTRLTVL.

This clone was seen a single time. The chain couples TRBV6-6 to TRBJ1-5; 9 nucleotides line up with TRBD1. The germline V gene encodes CDR1 MNHNY and CDR2 SVGAGI (reference sequence). Losses at the gene ends were 6 bases for V and 1 base for J; bases not matched to a gene: 4. The CDR3 is made up of 15 amino acids. The CDR3 region is CASRRTGESNQPQHF. CDR3 nucleotide sequence: TGTGCCAGCAGGAGGACAGGGGAGAGCAATCAGCCCCAGCATTTT.

The gene calls are TRBV5-6 and TRBJ2-2, with D possibly matching TRBD1 (6 bases). The CDR3 is 16 amino acids. Germline V CDR1 and CDR2: SGHDT, YYEEEE. V dropped 6 bases and J dropped 3 bases, with 18 bases sitting between them. The CDR3 DNA sequence: TGTGCCAGCACCTTTCGCAGGGGAAAGGACACCGGGGAGCTGTTTTTT. It yields the protein CASTFRRGKDTGELFF.

The chain has TRBV20-1 and TRBJ2-7, with D possibly being TRBD2 (7 bases). This CDR3 is built from 14 residues. The germline gives CDR1 DFQATT, CDR2 SNEGSKA (reference sequence). The V and J ends lost 3 bases and 6 bases respectively, with 18 bases between them. The CDR3 loop is CSASSGGARGEQYF. CDR3 bases: TGCAGTGCTAGTTCGGGGGGCGCTAGGGGCGAGCAGTACTTC.

V is TRBV7-9 and J is TRBJ2-3, with D maybe TRBD2 (5 bases). This CDR3 has 15 amino acids. Germline CDR1 and CDR2: SEHNR and FQNEAQ (reference sequence). V lost 3 bases and J 1 base, leaving 11 bases between the germline ends. This CDR3 is CASSFPEVGTDTQYF. As DNA, the CDR3 is TGTGCCAGCAGCTTCCCGGAGGTAGGCACAGATACGCAGTATTTT. The whole variable domain, remainder taken from reference TRBV7-9 and TRBJ2-3, is DTGVSQNPRHKITKRGQNVTFRCDPISEHNRLYWYRQTLGQGPEFLTYFQNEAQLEKSRLLSDRFSAERPKGSFSTLEIQRTEQGDSAMYLCASSFPEVGTDTQYFGPGTRLTVL.

The chain employs TRBV6-5 and TRBJ2-1, with 7 bases identical to TRBD2. The V gene's germline CDR1 is MNHEY and CDR2 SVGAGI. Trimming removed 7 bases from V and 9 bases from J; junction bases left unmatched: 6. This CDR3 contains 12 residues. CDR3 sequence reads: CASTSTSSEQFF. The CDR3 DNA sequence: TGTGCCAGCACCTCGACTAGCAGTGAGCAGTTCTTC.

The chain carries TRBV5-1 and TRBJ1-5; D is possibly TRBD1 (6 bases). Between the trimmed V and J ends, which lost 0 bases and 3 bases, there was a span of 10 bases. Germline CDR1 reads SGHRS; CDR2 reads YFSETQ. CDR3 length: 15 amino acids. DNA for the CDR3: TGCGCCAGCAGCTTGGCGGGGGGCAACAATCAGCCCCAGCATTTT. It specifies CASSLAGGNNQPQHF.

The chain uses TRBV27 and TRBJ1-6; weak D call: TRBD1 (6 bases). The CDR3 contains 16 residues. Germline CDR1 and CDR2: MNHEY and SMNVEV (reference sequence). Between the trimmed V and J ends, which lost 3 bases and 7 bases, there was a span of 16 bases. CDR3 in amino acids: CASSFRDIRFNSPLHF. The CDR3 nucleotides are TGTGCCAGCAGTTTCCGGGACATCCGTTTCAATTCACCCCTCCACTTT.

The gene calls are TRBV5-1 and TRBJ1-1; 9 bases line up with TRBD1. The CDR3 has 13 amino acids. Unmatched junction bases numbered 6, after V lost 4 bases and J lost 8 bases. Germline V gene sequence: CDR1 SGHRS, CDR2 YFSETQ. The CDR3 is CASSGNDRGEAFF. The CDR3 nucleotides are TGCGCCAGCAGCGGGAATGACAGGGGGGAAGCTTTCTTT.

CDR3 residues: CASSAHPTGPGANVLTF. DNA of the CDR3: TGTGCCAGCAGCGCGCACCCGACAGGGCCTGGGGCCAACGTCCTGACTTTC. The chain uses TRBV9 and TRBJ2-6; 7 positions match TRBD1. V was clipped by 3 bases and J by 2 bases; unmatched bases: 8. The germline V gene encodes CDR1 SGDLS and CDR2 YYNGEE. The CDR3 contains 17 residues.

The rearrangement uses TRBV19 and TRBJ1-6; 8 bases line up with TRBD1. Trimming removed 3 bases from V and 6 bases from J; junction bases left unmatched: 10. Germline V gene lookup returns CDR1 LNHDA and CDR2 SQIVND (reference sequence). This CDR3 is 17 amino acids long. CDR3 sequence reads: CASSITIGTGSNSPLHF. The CDR3 nucleotides are TGTGCCAGTAGTATTACGATCGGGACAGGTTCTAATTCACCCCTCCACTTT.